Below, one T cell receptor beta chain is given with its context. These data originate in a study of blood T cell repertoires in COVID-19. About the study: There were acute and convalescent COVID-19 samples, and they came from the United States, Italy and Spain.

In the authors' methods: Nucleated cell counts were estimated from reference gene primer amplification. Libraries were prepared by immunoSEQ multiplex PCR; TCRdb keeps only in-frame clonotypes and omits some of them. That table supplies the V and J calls and clone size; D and trimming were determined from the DNA. The sample has some 80,000 clones, 80% seen once. Germline V CDR1 and CDR2: LNHDA, SQIVND (reference sequence). CDR3 length: 13 residues. V was cut by 6 bases and J by 5 bases, with 11 bases left in between. The chain joins TRBV19 to TRBJ1-5; a possible D gene is TRBD1 (5 bases). Source material: peripheral blood. The clonotype originates from a woman between 40 and 50 years old with active or convalescent COVID-19. CDR3 region: CASSQGVDQPQHF. In DNA form, the CDR3 reads TGTGCCAGTAGCCAGGGTGTAGATCAGCCCCAGCATTTT.